Many counts were recorded for the clone carrying this T cell receptor (beta chain). The V end was cut by 2 bases, the J end by 5 bases, with 10 bases between. CDR3 size: 14 residues. Germline CDR1 reads MDHEN; CDR2 reads SYDVKM. 5'RACE template switching generated TCR cDNA, adding a universal primer site and UMIs. TCRdb recomputed calls from the 5' RACE reads with MiXCR, one row per CDR3 protein. The table has about 130,000 distinct CDR3 sequences, about 7% seen once. These data belong to a study of T cells after yellow fever vaccination. Whole-study context: Where fractions had low cell numbers, libraries were prepared from them with the SMART-Seq v4 Ultra Low Input RNA kit.

The chain combines TRBV28 with TRBJ2-1; D is tentatively TRBD1 or TRBD2 (5 bases each). The TCR comes from a man aged 18 to 35 who received the YFV17D yellow fever vaccine. The material sequenced was CD4+ T cells sorted from PBMCs, taken 10 days after the first yellow fever vaccination. CDR3 amino acids: CASSLIGDHNEQFF. CDR3 nucleotide sequence: TGTGCCAGCAGTTTAATCGGGGACCACAATGAGCAGTTCTTC.